These T cell receptor beta chains were read from a single sample in a study of T cells expressing NK-cell markers. Reprocessing the 5' RACE reads, TCRdb reports a single entry for every CDR3 protein and omits DNA. Found here are 200,000 to 300,000 distinct CDR3 sequences; the top ten clones hold around 3.9%. Input material: blood T cells: a sorted CD56 or NKG2C T cell subset, CD4+ or CD8+ T cells, or bulk PBMC T cells (not recorded which). These receptors originate from a woman aged 18 to 75 in good health. The CDR3 runs from the conserved cysteine through the conserved F or W.

CDR3 protein: CASSPQAVNTEAFF
CDR3 length: 14
J gene: TRBJ1-1
V gene: TRBV3-1

CDR3 protein: CATSDWGLAGSTDTQYF
CDR3 length: 17
J gene: TRBJ2-3
V gene: TRBV24-1

CDR3 protein: CASRGVLAKNIQYF
CDR3 length: 14
J gene: TRBJ2-4
V gene: TRBV6-1

CDR3 protein: CASRPVRGWDRPQHF
CDR3 length: 15
J gene: TRBJ1-5
V gene: TRBV6-2/TRBV6-3

CDR3 protein: CASSLAGTRVQETEYF
CDR3 length: 16
J gene: TRBJ2-5
V gene: TRBV7-2

CDR3 protein: CASSQEGGSNEQFF
CDR3 length: 14
J gene: TRBJ2-1
V gene: TRBV4-3

CDR3 protein: CSGLQGATTPFRTQYF
CDR3 length: 16
J gene: TRBJ2-5
V gene: TRBV20-1

CDR3 protein: CASRWKPQGFAGNTIYF
CDR3 length: 17
J gene: TRBJ1-3
V gene: TRBV28

CDR3 protein: CASSRQSLGNTIYF
CDR3 length: 14
J gene: TRBJ1-3
V gene: TRBV12-3/TRBV12-4

CDR3 protein: CASSPLAGDGNEQFF
CDR3 length: 15
J gene: TRBJ2-1
V gene: TRBV18

CDR3 protein: CASSLWTTGSPLHF
CDR3 length: 14
J gene: TRBJ1-6
V gene: TRBV5-6

CDR3 protein: CASSIPPDNEQFF
CDR3 length: 13
J gene: TRBJ2-1
V gene: TRBV19

CDR3 protein: CASSLSGSGPVEQYF
CDR3 length: 15
J gene: TRBJ2-7
V gene: TRBV28

CDR3 protein: CASSPTRVDRGWYGEKLFF
CDR3 length: 19
J gene: TRBJ1-4
V gene: TRBV18

CDR3 protein: CSAISNRGTGGGPNYGYTF
CDR3 length: 19
J gene: TRBJ1-2
V gene: TRBV20-1

CDR3 protein: CATMSPLGGGFNEKLFF
CDR3 length: 17
J gene: TRBJ1-4
V gene: TRBV24-1

CDR3 protein: CASSGLHSTGELFF
CDR3 length: 14
J gene: TRBJ2-2
V gene: TRBV9

CDR3 protein: CSVEHGDGYTF
CDR3 length: 11
J gene: TRBJ1-2
V gene: TRBV29-1

CDR3 protein: CASSISSAYGYTF
CDR3 length: 13
J gene: TRBJ1-2
V gene: TRBV19

CDR3 protein: CSVPTGRNSYEQYF
CDR3 length: 14
J gene: TRBJ2-7
V gene: TRBV20-1

CDR3 protein: CSVDARADTEAFF
CDR3 length: 13
J gene: TRBJ1-1
V gene: TRBV29-1

CDR3 protein: CASNPSGQGDMNTEAFF
CDR3 length: 17
J gene: TRBJ1-1
V gene: TRBV7-9

CDR3 protein: CSAEGRDTIYF
CDR3 length: 11
J gene: TRBJ1-3
V gene: TRBV29-1

CDR3 protein: CSARELAAYNEQFF
CDR3 length: 14
J gene: TRBJ2-1
V gene: TRBV20-1

CDR3 protein: CASSLDGGGSGNTIYF
CDR3 length: 16
J gene: TRBJ1-3
V gene: TRBV5-1

CDR3 protein: CSARVGTGGNEQFF
CDR3 length: 14
J gene: TRBJ2-1
V gene: TRBV20-1

CDR3 protein: CASTGSWVEQFF
CDR3 length: 12
J gene: TRBJ2-1
V gene: TRBV2

CDR3 protein: CSVPGLAEETQYF
CDR3 length: 13
J gene: TRBJ2-5
V gene: TRBV20-1

CDR3 protein: CASSPDRSNYGYTF
CDR3 length: 14
J gene: TRBJ1-2
V gene: TRBV7-2

CDR3 protein: CATEESGQPYGYTF
CDR3 length: 14
J gene: TRBJ1-2
V gene: TRBV28

CDR3 protein: CASSKVGTDDPVGRTDTQYF
CDR3 length: 20
J gene: TRBJ2-3
V gene: TRBV21-1

CDR3 protein: CASSESPEQFF
CDR3 length: 11
J gene: TRBJ2-1
V gene: TRBV25-1

CDR3 protein: CASSLRPVGTQYF
CDR3 length: 13
J gene: TRBJ2-5
V gene: TRBV7-2

CDR3 protein: CASSRTSGGYNEQFF
CDR3 length: 15
J gene: TRBJ2-1
V gene: TRBV12-3/TRBV12-4

CDR3 protein: CATSQVLAGEQYF
CDR3 length: 13
J gene: TRBJ2-7
V gene: TRBV3-1

CDR3 protein: CASRRQGTSTDTQYF
CDR3 length: 15
J gene: TRBJ2-3
V gene: TRBV5-6

CDR3 protein: CATDREGTGELFF
CDR3 length: 13
J gene: TRBJ2-2
V gene: TRBV2

CDR3 protein: CASSQLIHGGYTF
CDR3 length: 13
J gene: TRBJ1-2
V gene: TRBV14

CDR3 protein: CSAKLDRVGEQFF
CDR3 length: 13
J gene: TRBJ2-1
V gene: TRBV20-1

CDR3 protein: CASSFSQAYNEQFF
CDR3 length: 14
J gene: TRBJ2-1
V gene: TRBV7-3

CDR3 protein: CASSLLGVPDYGYTF
CDR3 length: 15
J gene: TRBJ1-2
V gene: TRBV7-9

CDR3 protein: CSAKGTLPYEQYF
CDR3 length: 13
J gene: TRBJ2-7
V gene: TRBV20-1

CDR3 protein: CSARLVGLVDTEAFF
CDR3 length: 15
J gene: TRBJ1-1
V gene: TRBV20-1

CDR3 protein: CSASGPTGNEQFF
CDR3 length: 13
J gene: TRBJ2-1
V gene: TRBV29-1